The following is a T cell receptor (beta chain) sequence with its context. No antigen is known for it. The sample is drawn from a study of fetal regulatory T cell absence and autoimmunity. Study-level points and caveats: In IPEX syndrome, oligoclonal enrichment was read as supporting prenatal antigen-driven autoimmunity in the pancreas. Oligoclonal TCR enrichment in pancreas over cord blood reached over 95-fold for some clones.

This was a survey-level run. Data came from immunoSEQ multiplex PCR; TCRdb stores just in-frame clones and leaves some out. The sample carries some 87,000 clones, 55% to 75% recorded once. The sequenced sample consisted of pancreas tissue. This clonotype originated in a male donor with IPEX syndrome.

The CDR3 reads CASSQVGLYTGELFF. The CDR3 bases are TGTGCCAGCAGCCAAGTCGGGCTCTACACCGGGGAGCTGTTTTTT. The chain links TRBV4-2 to TRBJ2-2, with D unclear. V was trimmed by 1 base and J by 3 bases, leaving 9 bases between them. The CDR3 totals 15 residues. Germline V gene lookup returns CDR1 LGHNA and CDR2 YNFKEQ.